This T cell receptor beta chain was observed in a study of patients and donors after allogeneic stem cell transplantation. The V and J ends lost 3 bases and 3 bases, in that order; junction bases with no gene match: 6. The CDR3 runs 14 residues. CDR1 is DFQATT and CDR2 is SNEGSKA in the germline V gene (reference sequence). The sample holds a few counts of this clonotype. TCRdb recomputed calls from the RT-PCR reads with MiXCR, one row per CDR3 protein. The sample includes hundreds of thousands of distinct CDR3 sequences, around an eighth of them seen just once. Sequenced sample: blood, either unsorted or a sorted T cell fraction (not recorded which). This sequence originates from a human donor who was either an allogeneic HSCT recipient or a stem cell or donor lymphocyte infusion donor (not recorded which). It is not recorded whose cells these are; they may come from a transplant donor. V and J are TRBV20-1 and TRBJ2-5, with 8 bases lining up with TRBD2. CDR3 DNA: TGCAGTGCTAGTGTTGGGACTAGAGAAGAGACCCAGTACTTC. Encoded protein: CSASVGTREETQYF.